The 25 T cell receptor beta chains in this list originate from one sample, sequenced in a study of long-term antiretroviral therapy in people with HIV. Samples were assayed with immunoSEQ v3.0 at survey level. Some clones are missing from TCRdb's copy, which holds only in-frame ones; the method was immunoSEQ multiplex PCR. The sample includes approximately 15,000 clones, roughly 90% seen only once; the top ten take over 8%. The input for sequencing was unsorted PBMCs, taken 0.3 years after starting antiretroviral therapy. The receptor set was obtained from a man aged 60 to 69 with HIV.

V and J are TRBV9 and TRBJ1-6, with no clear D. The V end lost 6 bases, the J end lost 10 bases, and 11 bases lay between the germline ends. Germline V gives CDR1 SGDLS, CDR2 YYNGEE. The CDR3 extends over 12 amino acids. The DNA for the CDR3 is TGTGCCAGCATTTGGACTAGCTCACCCCTCCACTTT. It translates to CASIWTSSPLHF.

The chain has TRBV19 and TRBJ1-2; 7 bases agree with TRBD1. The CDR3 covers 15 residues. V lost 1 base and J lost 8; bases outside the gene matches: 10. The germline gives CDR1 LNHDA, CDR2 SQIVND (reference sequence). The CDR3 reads CASSIARTGDWGYTF. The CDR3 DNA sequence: TGTGCCAGTAGTATAGCCCGGACAGGCGACTGGGGCTACACCTTC.

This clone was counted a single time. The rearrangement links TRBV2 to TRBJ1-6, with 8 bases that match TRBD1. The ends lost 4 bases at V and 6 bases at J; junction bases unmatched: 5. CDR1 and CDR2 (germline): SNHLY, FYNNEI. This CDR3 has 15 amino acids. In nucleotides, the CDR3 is TGTGCCAGCAGTGGCCAGGGGGCGGGTAATTCACCCCTCCACTTT. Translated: CASSGQGAGNSPLHF.

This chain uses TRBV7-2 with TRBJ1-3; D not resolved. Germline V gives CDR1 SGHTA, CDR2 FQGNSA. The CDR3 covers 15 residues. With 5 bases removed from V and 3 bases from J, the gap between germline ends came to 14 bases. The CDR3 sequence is CASSPSLRGGNTIYF. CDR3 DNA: TGTGCCAGCAGCCCGTCGCTCCGGGGTGGAAACACCATATATTTT.

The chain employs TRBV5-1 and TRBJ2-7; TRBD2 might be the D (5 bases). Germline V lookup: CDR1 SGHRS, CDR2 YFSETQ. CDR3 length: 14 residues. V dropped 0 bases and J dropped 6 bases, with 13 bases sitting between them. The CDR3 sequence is CASSLAAGRGEQYF. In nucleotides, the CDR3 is TGCGCCAGCAGCTTGGCCGCAGGACGGGGCGAGCAGTACTTC.

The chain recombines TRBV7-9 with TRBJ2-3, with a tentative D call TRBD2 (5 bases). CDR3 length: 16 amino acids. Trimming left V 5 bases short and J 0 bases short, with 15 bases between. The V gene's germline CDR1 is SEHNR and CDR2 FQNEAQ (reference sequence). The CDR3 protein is CASSTGLGGSTDTQYF. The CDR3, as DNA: TGTGCCAGCAGCACTGGGCTGGGCGGGAGCACAGATACGCAGTATTTT.

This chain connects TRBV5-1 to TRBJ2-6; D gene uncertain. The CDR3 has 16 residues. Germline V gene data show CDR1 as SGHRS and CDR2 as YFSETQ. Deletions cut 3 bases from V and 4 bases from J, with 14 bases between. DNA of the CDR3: TGCGCCAGCAGCTCAGTGGCGGCAGCCGGGGCCAACGTCCTGACTTTC. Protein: CASSSVAAAGANVLTF.

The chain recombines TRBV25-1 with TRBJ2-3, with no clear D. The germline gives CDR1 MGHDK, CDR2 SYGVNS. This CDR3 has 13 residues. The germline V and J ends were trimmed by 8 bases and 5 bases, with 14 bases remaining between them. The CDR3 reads CASHYGQGDTQYF. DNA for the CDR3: TGTGCCAGCCACTATGGGCAAGGAGATACGCAGTATTTT.

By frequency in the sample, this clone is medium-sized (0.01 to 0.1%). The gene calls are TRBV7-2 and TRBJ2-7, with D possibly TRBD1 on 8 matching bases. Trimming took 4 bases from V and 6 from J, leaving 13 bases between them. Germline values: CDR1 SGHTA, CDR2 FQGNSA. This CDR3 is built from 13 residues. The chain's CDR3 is CASSWGGTGEQYF. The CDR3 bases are TGTGCCAGCAGCTGGGGGGGGACAGGCGAGCAGTACTTC.

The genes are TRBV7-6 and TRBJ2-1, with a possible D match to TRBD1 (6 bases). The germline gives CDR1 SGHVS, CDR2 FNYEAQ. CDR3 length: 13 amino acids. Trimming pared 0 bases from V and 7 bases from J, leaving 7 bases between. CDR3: CASSLARGNEQFF. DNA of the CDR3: TGTGCCAGCAGCTTAGCTAGGGGGAATGAGCAGTTCTTC.

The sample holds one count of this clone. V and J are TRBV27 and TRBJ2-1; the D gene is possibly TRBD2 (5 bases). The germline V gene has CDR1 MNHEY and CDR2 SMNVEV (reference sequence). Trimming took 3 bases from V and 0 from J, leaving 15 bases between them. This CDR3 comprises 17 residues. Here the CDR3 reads CASSFLWRRSSYNEQFF. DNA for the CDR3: TGTGCCAGCAGTTTCCTGTGGAGGAGGAGCTCCTACAATGAGCAGTTCTTC.

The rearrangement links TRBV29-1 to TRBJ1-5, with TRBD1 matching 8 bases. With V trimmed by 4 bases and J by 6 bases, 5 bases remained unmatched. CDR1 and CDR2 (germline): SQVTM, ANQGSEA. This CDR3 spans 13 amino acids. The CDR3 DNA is TGCAGCGTTGCCGGGACAGGCGGTCAGCCCCAGCATTTT. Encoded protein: CSVAGTGGQPQHF.

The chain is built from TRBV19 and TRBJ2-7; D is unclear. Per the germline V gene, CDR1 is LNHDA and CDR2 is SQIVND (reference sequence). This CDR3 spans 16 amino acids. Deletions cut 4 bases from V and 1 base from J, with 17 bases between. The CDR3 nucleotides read TGTGCCAGTAGTACTTCCACCGTAGGGTTATCCTACGAGCAGTACTTC. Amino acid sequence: CASSTSTVGLSYEQYF.

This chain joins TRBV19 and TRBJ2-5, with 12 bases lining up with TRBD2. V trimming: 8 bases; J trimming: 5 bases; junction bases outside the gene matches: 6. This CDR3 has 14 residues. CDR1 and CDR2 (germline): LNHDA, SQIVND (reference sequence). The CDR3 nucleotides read TGTGCCAGTGACCCTAGCGGGAGGGCCGAGACCCAGTACTTC. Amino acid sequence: CASDPSGRAETQYF.

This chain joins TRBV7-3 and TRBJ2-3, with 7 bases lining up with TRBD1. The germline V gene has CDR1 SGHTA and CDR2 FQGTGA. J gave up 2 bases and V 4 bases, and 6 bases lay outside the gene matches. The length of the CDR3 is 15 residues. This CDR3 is CASSSTGTNTDTQYF. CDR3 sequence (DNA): TGTGCCAGCAGCTCGACAGGGACAAACACAGATACGCAGTATTTT.

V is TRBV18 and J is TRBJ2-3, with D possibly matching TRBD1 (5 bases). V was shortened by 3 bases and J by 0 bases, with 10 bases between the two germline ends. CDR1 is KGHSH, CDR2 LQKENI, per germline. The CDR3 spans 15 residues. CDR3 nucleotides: TGTGCCAGCTCACCGCAAGGGGCGAGCACAGATACGCAGTATTTT. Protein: CASSPQGASTDTQYF. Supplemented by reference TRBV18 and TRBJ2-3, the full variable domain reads NAGVMQNPRHLVRRRGQEARLRCSPMKGHSHVYWYRQLPEEGLKFMVYLQKENIIDESGMPKERFSAEFPKEGPSILRIQQVVRGDSAAYFCASSPQGASTDTQYFGPGTRLTVL.

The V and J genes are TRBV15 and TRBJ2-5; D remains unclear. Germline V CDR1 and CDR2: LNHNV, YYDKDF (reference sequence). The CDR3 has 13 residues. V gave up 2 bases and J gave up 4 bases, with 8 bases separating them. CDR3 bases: TGTGCCACCAGCAGACTGGGTAGAGAGACCCAGTACTTC. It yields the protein CATSRLGRETQYF.

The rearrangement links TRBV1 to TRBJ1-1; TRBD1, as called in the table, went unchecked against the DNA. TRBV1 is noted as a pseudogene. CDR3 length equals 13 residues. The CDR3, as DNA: TGCACCAGCTCAGATCGTGGGAACACTGAAGCTTTCTTT. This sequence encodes CTSSDRGNTEAFF.

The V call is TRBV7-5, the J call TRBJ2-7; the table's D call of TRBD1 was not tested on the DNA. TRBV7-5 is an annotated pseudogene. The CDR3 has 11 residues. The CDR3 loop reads CVRSYRQGPYF. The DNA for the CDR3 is TGTGTCAGAAGCTACCGACAGGGTCCGTACTTC.

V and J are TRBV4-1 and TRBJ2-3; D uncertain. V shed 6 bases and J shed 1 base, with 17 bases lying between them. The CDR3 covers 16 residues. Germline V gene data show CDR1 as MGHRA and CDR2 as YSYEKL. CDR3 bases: TGCGCCAGCAGTAGGTTCTCCACACTTGGCACAGATACGCAGTATTTT. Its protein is CASSRFSTLGTDTQYF.

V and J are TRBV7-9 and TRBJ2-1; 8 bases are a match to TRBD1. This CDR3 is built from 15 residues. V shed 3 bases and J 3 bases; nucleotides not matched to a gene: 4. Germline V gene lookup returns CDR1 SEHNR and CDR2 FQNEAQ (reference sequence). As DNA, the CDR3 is TGTGCCAGCAGCTTCGACAGGGGTGGCTACAATGAGCAGTTCTTC. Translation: CASSFDRGGYNEQFF.

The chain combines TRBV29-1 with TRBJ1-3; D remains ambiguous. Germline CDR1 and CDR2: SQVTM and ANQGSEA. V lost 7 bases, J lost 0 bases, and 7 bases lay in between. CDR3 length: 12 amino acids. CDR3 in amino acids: CSGGNSGNTIYF. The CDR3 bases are TGCAGCGGCGGAAACTCTGGAAACACCATATATTTT.

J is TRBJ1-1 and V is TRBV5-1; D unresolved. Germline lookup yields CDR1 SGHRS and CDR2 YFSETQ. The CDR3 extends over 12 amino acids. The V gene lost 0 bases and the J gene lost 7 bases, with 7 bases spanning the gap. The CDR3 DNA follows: TGCGCCAGCAGCTTGGTGGTGGGTGAAGCTTTCTTT. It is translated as CASSLVVGEAFF.

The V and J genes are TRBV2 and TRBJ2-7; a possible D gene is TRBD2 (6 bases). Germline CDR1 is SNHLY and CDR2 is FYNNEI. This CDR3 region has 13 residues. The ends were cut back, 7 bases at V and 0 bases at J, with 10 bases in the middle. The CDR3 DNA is TGTGCCAGCAACCGGGAGAGCTCCTACGAGCAGTACTTC. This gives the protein CASNRESSYEQYF.

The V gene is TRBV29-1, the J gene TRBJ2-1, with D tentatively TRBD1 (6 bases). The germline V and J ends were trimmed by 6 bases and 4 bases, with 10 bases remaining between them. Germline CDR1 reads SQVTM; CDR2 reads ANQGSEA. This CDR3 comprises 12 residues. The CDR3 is CSVATGYNEQFF. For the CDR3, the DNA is TGCAGCGTGGCGACAGGATACAATGAGCAGTTCTTC.